The rows below give T cell receptor beta chains drawn from one sample of a study of control samples from healthy donors and cancer patients. Generated by immunoSEQ multiplex PCR, the TCRdb table keeps only in-frame clones and is missing some. The table lists 130,000 or so clones, about nine tenths of them singletons. The sequenced sample was blood. All receptors come from a man aged 35 to 55 in good health. Each CDR3 is given with its conserved first and last residue. Each record gives: V gene, clone size, D gene, J gene, CDR3 protein, CDR3 DNA. D genes are given only for firm matches. Size tells how often a clone was seen (once, few, many) or the class of an expanded clone, and some rows leave it out.

v_gene: TRBV4-1; abundance: -; d_gene: -; j_gene: TRBJ2-7; CDR3aa: CASSQGWGTVGYEQYF; CDR3nt: TGCGCCAGCAGCCAAGGGTGGGGGACGGTCGGCTACGAGCAGTACTTC
v_gene: TRBV1; abundance: once; d_gene: -; j_gene: TRBJ2-1; CDR3aa: CTSPGGGVSAYNEQFF; CDR3nt: TGCACCAGCCCGGGTGGCGGGGTCAGTGCCTACAATGAGCAGTTCTTC
v_gene: TRBV18; abundance: -; d_gene: -; j_gene: TRBJ1-2; CDR3aa: CASSSSRAANYGYTF; CDR3nt: TGTGCCAGCTCCTCCTCCCGGGCCGCCAACTATGGCTACACCTTC
v_gene: TRBV16; abundance: -; d_gene: -; j_gene: TRBJ2-2; CDR3aa: CASSQQQGSGELFF; CDR3nt: TGTGCCAGCAGCCAACAACAGGGATCCGGGGAGCTGTTTTTT
v_gene: TRBV18; abundance: -; d_gene: TRBD1; j_gene: TRBJ1-2; CDR3aa: CASSPLDRVYGYTF; CDR3nt: TGTGCCAGCTCACCTTTAGACAGGGTTTATGGCTACACCTTC
v_gene: TRBV19; abundance: -; d_gene: TRBD2; j_gene: TRBJ2-7; CDR3aa: CASSLAGDSYEQYF; CDR3nt: TGTGCCAGTAGTTTAGCGGGGGACTCCTACGAGCAGTACTTC
v_gene: TRBV7-7; abundance: -; d_gene: TRBD2; j_gene: TRBJ2-3; CDR3aa: CASSHGLAGFADTQYF; CDR3nt: TGTGCCAGCAGCCACGGACTAGCGGGGTTCGCAGATACGCAGTATTTT
v_gene: TRBV30; abundance: -; d_gene: -; j_gene: TRBJ1-6; CDR3aa: CAWSALGSGSPLHF; CDR3nt: TGTGCCTGGAGTGCCCTGGGGTCCGGTTCACCCCTCCACTTT
v_gene: TRBV18; abundance: -; d_gene: TRBD2; j_gene: TRBJ2-5; CDR3aa: CASSPQRGGRTETQYF; CDR3nt: TGTGCCAGCTCACCCCAGCGGGGGGGCCGTACGGAGACCCAGTACTTC
v_gene: TRBV5-1; abundance: -; d_gene: -; j_gene: TRBJ1-5; CDR3aa: CASSLEGRPHQPQHF; CDR3nt: TGCGCCAGCAGCTTGGAAGGGAGGCCCCATCAGCCCCAGCATTTT
v_gene: TRBV4-2; abundance: -; d_gene: TRBD1; j_gene: TRBJ2-7; CDR3aa: CASSQETVLRDRLGYEQYF; CDR3nt: TGTGCCAGCAGCCAGGAAACTGTCCTGCGGGACAGGCTGGGCTACGAGCAGTACTTC
v_gene: TRBV4-3; abundance: many; d_gene: -; j_gene: TRBJ1-5; CDR3aa: CASSQDPGHQPQHF; CDR3nt: TGCGCCAGCAGCCAAGACCCGGGGCACCAGCCCCAGCATTTT
v_gene: TRBV7-2; abundance: -; d_gene: -; j_gene: TRBJ2-3; CDR3aa: CASKGRQGTDTQYF; CDR3nt: TGTGCCAGCAAGGGGAGGCAGGGCACAGATACGCAGTATTTT
v_gene: TRBV7-2; abundance: -; d_gene: -; j_gene: TRBJ2-7; CDR3aa: CASSLDSSRSGVLEQYF; CDR3nt: TGTGCCAGCAGCTTAGATTCTTCAAGATCTGGGGTGCTAGAGCAGTACTTC
v_gene: TRBV5-8; abundance: -; d_gene: -; j_gene: TRBJ1-2; CDR3aa: CASSTEAQTYGYTF; CDR3nt: TGTGCCAGCAGCACGGAAGCTCAGACTTATGGCTACACCTTC
v_gene: TRBV15; abundance: -; d_gene: TRBD2; j_gene: TRBJ2-4; CDR3aa: CATSRGAGGPENIQYF; CDR3nt: TGTGCCACCAGCAGAGGGGCGGGGGGGCCGGAGAACATTCAGTACTTC
v_gene: TRBV11-3; abundance: -; d_gene: -; j_gene: TRBJ2-1; CDR3aa: CASSTGRTMYNEQFF; CDR3nt: TGTGCCAGCAGCACAGGACGGACTATGTACAATGAGCAGTTCTTC
v_gene: TRBV6-1; abundance: -; d_gene: TRBD2; j_gene: TRBJ2-7; CDR3aa: CASSATERGLTYEQYF; CDR3nt: TGTGCCAGCAGTGCTACGGAGCGGGGGTTAACCTACGAGCAGTACTTC
v_gene: TRBV29-1; abundance: -; d_gene: -; j_gene: TRBJ2-4; CDR3aa: CSVEEWQGMKNIQYF; CDR3nt: TGCAGCGTTGAAGAATGGCAGGGGATGAAAAACATTCAGTACTTC
v_gene: TRBV7-9; abundance: -; d_gene: TRBD1; j_gene: TRBJ1-2; CDR3aa: CASSPNSGTGRDYGYTF; CDR3nt: TGTGCCAGCAGCCCGAATTCCGGGACAGGGCGTGACTATGGCTACACCTTC
v_gene: TRBV5-1; abundance: -; d_gene: -; j_gene: TRBJ1-3; CDR3aa: CASSLAGPNSGNTIYF; CDR3nt: TGCGCCAGCAGCTTGGCCGGACCGAATTCTGGAAACACCATATATTTT
v_gene: TRBV19; abundance: -; d_gene: -; j_gene: TRBJ1-6; CDR3aa: CASSIAGGSVTPLHF; CDR3nt: TGTGCCAGTAGTATAGCGGGGGGATCGGTCACACCCCTCCACTTT
v_gene: TRBV6-5; abundance: -; d_gene: -; j_gene: TRBJ2-2; CDR3aa: CASILLSGSTGELFF; CDR3nt: TGTGCCAGCATCCTTTTATCAGGGAGCACCGGGGAGCTGTTTTTT
v_gene: TRBV6-6; abundance: -; d_gene: -; j_gene: TRBJ2-1; CDR3aa: CASSRFLSYNEQFF; CDR3nt: TGTGCCAGCAGTCGCTTTCTGTCCTACAATGAGCAGTTCTTC
v_gene: TRBV4-1; abundance: once; d_gene: -; j_gene: TRBJ1-1; CDR3aa: CASSHLQQGWTEAFF; CDR3nt: TGCGCCAGCAGCCACCTCCAACAGGGATGGACTGAAGCTTTCTTT
v_gene: TRBV29-1; abundance: -; d_gene: -; j_gene: TRBJ2-7; CDR3aa: CSANLQGVAVNSYEQYF; CDR3nt: TGCAGCGCCAACCTTCAGGGGGTAGCGGTCAACTCCTACGAGCAGTACTTC
v_gene: TRBV6-2/TRBV6-3; abundance: -; d_gene: TRBD1; j_gene: TRBJ2-2; CDR3aa: CASSYSPGTGFTSTGELFF; CDR3nt: TGTGCCAGCAGTTACTCCCCCGGGACAGGGTTTACTAGCACCGGGGAGCTGTTTTTT
v_gene: TRBV6-6; abundance: -; d_gene: TRBD2; j_gene: TRBJ2-3; CDR3aa: CASSVLAGDTDTQYF; CDR3nt: TGTGCCAGCAGCGTACTAGCGGGCGACACAGATACGCAGTATTTT
v_gene: TRBV6-5; abundance: once; d_gene: -; j_gene: TRBJ1-6; CDR3aa: CASSYSSTGSHSPLHF; CDR3nt: TGTGCCAGCAGTTACTCGAGTACGGGATCGCATTCACCCCTCCACTTT
v_gene: TRBV20-1; abundance: -; d_gene: TRBD2; j_gene: TRBJ2-5; CDR3aa: CSARELAEYF; CDR3nt: TGCAGTGCTAGAGAACTAGCGGAGTACTTC
v_gene: TRBV6-2/TRBV6-3; abundance: once; d_gene: -; j_gene: TRBJ2-7; CDR3aa: CASSTGPTSYEQYF; CDR3nt: TGTGCCAGCAGTACGGGTCCGACGTCCTACGAGCAGTACTTC
v_gene: TRBV9; abundance: -; d_gene: -; j_gene: TRBJ1-3; CDR3aa: CASSGTDSAGNTIYF; CDR3nt: TGTGCCAGCAGCGGAACCGACAGCGCTGGAAACACCATATATTTT
v_gene: TRBV7-2; abundance: -; d_gene: -; j_gene: TRBJ2-7; CDR3aa: CASSTTGTPSYEQYF; CDR3nt: TGTGCCAGCAGCACAACCGGGACTCCGAGTTACGAGCAGTACTTC
v_gene: TRBV25-1; abundance: -; d_gene: -; j_gene: TRBJ2-1; CDR3aa: CASSEFNEQFF; CDR3nt: TGTGCCAGCAGTGAATTTAATGAGCAGTTCTTC
v_gene: TRBV19; abundance: -; d_gene: TRBD1; j_gene: TRBJ1-2; CDR3aa: CASTATGAYGYTF; CDR3nt: TGTGCCAGTACCGCGACAGGGGCGTATGGCTACACCTTC
v_gene: TRBV9; abundance: -; d_gene: -; j_gene: TRBJ1-1; CDR3aa: CASSVGHLNTEAFF; CDR3nt: TGTGCCAGCAGCGTAGGGCACTTGAACACTGAAGCTTTCTTT
v_gene: TRBV9; abundance: -; d_gene: -; j_gene: TRBJ1-5; CDR3aa: CASNELGHYNQPQHF; CDR3nt: TGTGCCAGCAACGAACTTGGACATTATAATCAGCCCCAGCATTTT
v_gene: TRBV5-6; abundance: -; d_gene: -; j_gene: TRBJ2-5; CDR3aa: CASSLGTVIYQETQYF; CDR3nt: TGTGCCAGCAGCTTGGGGACAGTGATTTACCAAGAGACCCAGTACTTC
v_gene: TRBV10-1; abundance: -; d_gene: -; j_gene: TRBJ1-4; CDR3aa: CASSNVAGNEKLFF; CDR3nt: TGCGCCAGCAGCAACGTGGCCGGGAATGAAAAACTGTTTTTT
v_gene: TRBV7-2; abundance: once; d_gene: -; j_gene: TRBJ2-5; CDR3aa: CASSLVGSSRETQYF; CDR3nt: TGTGCCAGCAGCTTAGTAGGGTCGTCGAGGGAGACCCAGTACTTC